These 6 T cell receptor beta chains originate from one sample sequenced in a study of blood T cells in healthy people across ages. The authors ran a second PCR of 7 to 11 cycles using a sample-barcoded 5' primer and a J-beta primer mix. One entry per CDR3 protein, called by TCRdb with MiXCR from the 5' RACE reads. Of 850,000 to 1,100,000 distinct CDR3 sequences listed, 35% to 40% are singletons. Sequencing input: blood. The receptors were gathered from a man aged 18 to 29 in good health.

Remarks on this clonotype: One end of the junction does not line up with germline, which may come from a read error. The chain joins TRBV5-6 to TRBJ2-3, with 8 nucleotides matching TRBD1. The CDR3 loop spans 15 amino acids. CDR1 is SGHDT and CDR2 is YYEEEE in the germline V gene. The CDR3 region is CAGSLRTGPKMGQYF. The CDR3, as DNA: TGTGCCGGCAGCCTACGGACAGGGCCTAAAATGGGGCAGTATTTT.

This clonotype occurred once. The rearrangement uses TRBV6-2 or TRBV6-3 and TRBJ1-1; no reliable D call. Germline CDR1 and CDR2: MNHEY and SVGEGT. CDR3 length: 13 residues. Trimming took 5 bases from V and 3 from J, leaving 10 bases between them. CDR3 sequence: CASSRPEDTEAFF. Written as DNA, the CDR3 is TGTGCCAGCAGTCGGCCAGAGGACACTGAAGCTTTCTTT.

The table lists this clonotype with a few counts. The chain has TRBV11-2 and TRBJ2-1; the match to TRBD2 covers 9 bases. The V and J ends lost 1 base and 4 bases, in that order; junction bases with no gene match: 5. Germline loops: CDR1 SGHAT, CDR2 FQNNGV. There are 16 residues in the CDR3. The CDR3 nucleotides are TGTGCCAGCAGCTTAGTCTTAGCGGGGGCATACAATGAGCAGTTCTTC. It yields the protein CASSLVLAGAYNEQFF.

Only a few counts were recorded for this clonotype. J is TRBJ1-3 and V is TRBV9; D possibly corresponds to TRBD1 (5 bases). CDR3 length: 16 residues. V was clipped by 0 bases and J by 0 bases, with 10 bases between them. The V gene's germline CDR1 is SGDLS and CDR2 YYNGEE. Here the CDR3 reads CASSVDRPASGNTIYF. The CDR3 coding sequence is TGTGCCAGCAGCGTAGACAGGCCAGCCTCTGGAAACACCATATATTTT.

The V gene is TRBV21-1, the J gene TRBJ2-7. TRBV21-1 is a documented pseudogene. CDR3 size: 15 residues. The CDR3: CASSKRPLSSYEQYF. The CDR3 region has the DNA TGTGCCAGCAGCAAAAGGCCACTCAGCTCCTACGAGCAGTACTTC.

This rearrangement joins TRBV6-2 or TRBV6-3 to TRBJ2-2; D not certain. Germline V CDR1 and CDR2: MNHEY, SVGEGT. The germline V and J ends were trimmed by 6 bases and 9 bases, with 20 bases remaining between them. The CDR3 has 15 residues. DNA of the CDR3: TGTGCCAGCAGAGCTTTAACGGATAGTATCCGGGAGCTGTTTTTT. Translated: CASRALTDSIRELFF.